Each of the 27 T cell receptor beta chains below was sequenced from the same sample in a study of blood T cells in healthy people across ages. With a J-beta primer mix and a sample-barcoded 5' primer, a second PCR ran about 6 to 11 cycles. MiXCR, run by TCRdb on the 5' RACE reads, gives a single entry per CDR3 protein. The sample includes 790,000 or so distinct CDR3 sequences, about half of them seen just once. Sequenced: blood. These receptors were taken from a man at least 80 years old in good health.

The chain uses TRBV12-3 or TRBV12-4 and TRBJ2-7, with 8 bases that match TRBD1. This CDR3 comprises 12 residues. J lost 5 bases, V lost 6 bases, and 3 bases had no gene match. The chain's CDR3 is CASRSDRDEQYF. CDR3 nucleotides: TGTGCCAGCAGGTCGGACAGGGACGAGCAGTACTTC.

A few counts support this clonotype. The CDR3 sequence: CASSYRLAGATDTQYF. CDR3 DNA sequence: TGTGCCAGCAGTTACCGACTAGCGGGAGCAACAGATACGCAGTATTTT. This chain connects TRBV6-2 or TRBV6-3 to TRBJ2-3; 12 bases match TRBD2. The J segment lost 3 bases and the V segment lost 2 bases, leaving 3 bases of the junction unmatched. This CDR3 is built from 16 residues. In germline, CDR1 is MNHEY, CDR2 SVGEGT.

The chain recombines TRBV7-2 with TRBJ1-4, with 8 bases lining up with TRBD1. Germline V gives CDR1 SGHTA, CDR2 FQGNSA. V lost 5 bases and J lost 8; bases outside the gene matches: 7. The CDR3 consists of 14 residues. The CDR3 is CASSAGGFSEKLFF. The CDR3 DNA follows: TGTGCCAGCAGCGCAGGGGGCTTCAGCGAAAAACTGTTTTTT.

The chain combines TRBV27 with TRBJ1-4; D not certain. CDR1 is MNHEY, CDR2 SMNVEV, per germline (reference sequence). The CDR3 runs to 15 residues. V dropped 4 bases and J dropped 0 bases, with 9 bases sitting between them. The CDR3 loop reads CASSSSPATNEKLFF. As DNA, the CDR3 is TGTGCCAGCAGTTCTAGCCCCGCAACTAATGAAAAACTGTTTTTT.

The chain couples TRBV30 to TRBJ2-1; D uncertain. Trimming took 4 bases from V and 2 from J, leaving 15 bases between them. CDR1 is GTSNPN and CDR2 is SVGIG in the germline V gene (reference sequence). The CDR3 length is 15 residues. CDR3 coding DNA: TGTGCCTGGAACGGTCTGACTGCCACCTACAATGAGCAGTTCTTC. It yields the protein CAWNGLTATYNEQFF. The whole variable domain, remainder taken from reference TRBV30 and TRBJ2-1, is SQTIHQWPATLVQPVGSPLSLECTVEGTSNPNLYWYRQAAGRGLQLLFYSVGIGQISSEVPQNLSASRPQDRQFILSSKKLLLSDSGFYLCAWNGLTATYNEQFFGPGTRLTVL.

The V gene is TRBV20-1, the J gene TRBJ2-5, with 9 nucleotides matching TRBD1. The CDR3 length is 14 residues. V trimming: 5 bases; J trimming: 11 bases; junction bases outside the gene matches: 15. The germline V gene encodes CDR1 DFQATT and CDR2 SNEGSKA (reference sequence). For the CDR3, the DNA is TGCAGTGCTCCGGGACAGGGCGGCGAGGATGAGCAGTACTTC. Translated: CSAPGQGGEDEQYF.

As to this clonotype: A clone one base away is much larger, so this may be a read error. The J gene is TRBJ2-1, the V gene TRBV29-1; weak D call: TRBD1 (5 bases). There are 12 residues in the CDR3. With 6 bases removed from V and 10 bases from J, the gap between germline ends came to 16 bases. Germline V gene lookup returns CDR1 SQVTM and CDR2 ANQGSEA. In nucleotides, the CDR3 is TGCAGCGTCGACAGCTCTGTCAGCGAGCAGTTCTTC. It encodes CSVDSSVSEQFF.

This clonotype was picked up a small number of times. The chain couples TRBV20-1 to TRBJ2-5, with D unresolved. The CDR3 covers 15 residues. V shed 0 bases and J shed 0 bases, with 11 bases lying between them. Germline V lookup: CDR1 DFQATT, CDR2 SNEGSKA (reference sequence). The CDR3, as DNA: TGCAGTGCTAGAGATCAGAGCGCGTACCAAGAGACCCAGTACTTC. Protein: CSARDQSAYQETQYF.

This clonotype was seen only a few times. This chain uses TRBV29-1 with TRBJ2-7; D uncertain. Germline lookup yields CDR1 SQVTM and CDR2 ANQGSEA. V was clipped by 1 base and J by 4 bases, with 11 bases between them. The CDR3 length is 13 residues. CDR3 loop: CSVEGLGVYEQYF. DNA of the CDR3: TGCAGCGTTGAAGGGCTTGGAGTTTACGAGCAGTACTTC.

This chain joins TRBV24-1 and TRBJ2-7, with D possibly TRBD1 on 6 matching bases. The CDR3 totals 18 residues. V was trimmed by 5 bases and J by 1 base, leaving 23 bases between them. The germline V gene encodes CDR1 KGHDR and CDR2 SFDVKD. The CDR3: CATSASLLPGHPSYEQYF. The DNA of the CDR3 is TGTGCCACCAGTGCGTCTCTTCTCCCGGGACACCCGTCCTACGAGCAGTACTTC.

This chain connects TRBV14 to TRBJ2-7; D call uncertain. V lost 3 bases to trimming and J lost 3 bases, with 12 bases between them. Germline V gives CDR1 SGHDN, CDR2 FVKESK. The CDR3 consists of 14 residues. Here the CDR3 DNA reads TGTGCCAGCAGCCACGATGCCAGCCTCTACGAGCAGTACTTC. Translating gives CASSHDASLYEQYF.

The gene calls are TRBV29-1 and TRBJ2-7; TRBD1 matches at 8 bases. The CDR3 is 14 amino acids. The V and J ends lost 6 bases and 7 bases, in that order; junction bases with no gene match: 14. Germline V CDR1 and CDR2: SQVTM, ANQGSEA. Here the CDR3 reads CSVKRQGSYNEQYF. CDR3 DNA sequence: TGCAGCGTCAAACGACAGGGGTCCTACAATGAGCAGTACTTC.

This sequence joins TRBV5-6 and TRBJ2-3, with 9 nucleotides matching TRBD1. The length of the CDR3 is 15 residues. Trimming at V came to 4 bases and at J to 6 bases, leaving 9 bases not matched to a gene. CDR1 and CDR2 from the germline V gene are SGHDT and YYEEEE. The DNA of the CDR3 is TGTGCCAGCAGCGCAGGGACAGGGCATGCGGATACGCAGTATTTT. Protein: CASSAGTGHADTQYF.

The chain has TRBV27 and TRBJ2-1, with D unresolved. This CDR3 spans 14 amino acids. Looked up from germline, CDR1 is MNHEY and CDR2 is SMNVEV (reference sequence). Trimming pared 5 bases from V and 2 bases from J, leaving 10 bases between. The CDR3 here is CASSPRLPYNEQFF. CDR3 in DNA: TGTGCCAGCAGTCCGCGACTCCCCTACAATGAGCAGTTCTTC.

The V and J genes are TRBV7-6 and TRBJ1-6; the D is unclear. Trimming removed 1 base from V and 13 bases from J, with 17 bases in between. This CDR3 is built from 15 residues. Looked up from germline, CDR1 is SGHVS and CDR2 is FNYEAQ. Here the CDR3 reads CASSLEAASGTPLHF. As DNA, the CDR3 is TGTGCCAGCAGCTTAGAGGCTGCGAGTGGTACTCCCCTCCACTTT.

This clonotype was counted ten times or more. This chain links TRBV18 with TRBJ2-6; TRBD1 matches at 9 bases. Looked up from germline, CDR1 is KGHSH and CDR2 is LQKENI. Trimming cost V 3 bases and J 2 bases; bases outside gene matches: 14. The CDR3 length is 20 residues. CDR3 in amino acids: CASSPSPPGQGGPGANVLTF. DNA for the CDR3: TGTGCCAGCTCACCTTCTCCCCCGGGACAGGGAGGCCCTGGGGCCAACGTCCTGACTTTC.

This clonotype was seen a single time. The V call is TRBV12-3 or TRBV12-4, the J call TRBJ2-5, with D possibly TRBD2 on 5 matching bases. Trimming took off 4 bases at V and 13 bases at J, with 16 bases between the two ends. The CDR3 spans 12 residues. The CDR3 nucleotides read TGTGCCAGCAGTTCCCCCCCCAGCGGACGGTACTTC. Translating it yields CASSSPPSGRYF.

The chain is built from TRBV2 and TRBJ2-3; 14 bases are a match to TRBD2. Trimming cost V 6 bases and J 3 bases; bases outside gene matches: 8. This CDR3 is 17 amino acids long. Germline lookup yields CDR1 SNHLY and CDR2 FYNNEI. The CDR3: CASSRLAGGPDTDTQYF. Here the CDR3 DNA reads TGTGCCAGCAGCCGACTAGCGGGAGGGCCCGATACAGATACGCAGTATTTT.

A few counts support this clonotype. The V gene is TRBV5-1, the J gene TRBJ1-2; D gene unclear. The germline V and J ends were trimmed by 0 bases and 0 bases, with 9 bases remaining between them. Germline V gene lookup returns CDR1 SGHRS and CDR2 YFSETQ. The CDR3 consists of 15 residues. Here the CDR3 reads CASSLVAGANYGYTF. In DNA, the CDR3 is TGCGCCAGCAGCTTGGTCGCGGGAGCTAACTATGGCTACACCTTC.

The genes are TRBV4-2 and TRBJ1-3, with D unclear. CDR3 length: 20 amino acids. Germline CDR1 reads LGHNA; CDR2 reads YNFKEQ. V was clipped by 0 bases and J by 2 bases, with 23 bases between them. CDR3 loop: CASSQEMITGAFPAGNTIYF. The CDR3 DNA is TGTGCCAGCAGCCAAGAAATGATTACGGGAGCTTTCCCGGCTGGAAACACCATATATTTT.

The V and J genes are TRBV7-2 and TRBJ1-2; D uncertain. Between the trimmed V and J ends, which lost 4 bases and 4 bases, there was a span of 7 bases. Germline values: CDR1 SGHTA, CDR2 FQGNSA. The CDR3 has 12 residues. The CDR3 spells CASSSSLYGYTF. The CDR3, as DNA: TGTGCCAGCAGCTCGAGTCTCTATGGCTACACCTTC.

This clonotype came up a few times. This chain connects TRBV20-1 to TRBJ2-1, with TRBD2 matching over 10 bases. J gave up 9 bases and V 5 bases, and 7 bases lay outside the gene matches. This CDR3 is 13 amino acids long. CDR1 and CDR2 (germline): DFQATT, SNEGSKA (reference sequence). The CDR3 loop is CSALAGGNPEQFF. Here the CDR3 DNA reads TGCAGTGCTTTAGCGGGAGGAAACCCTGAGCAGTTCTTC.

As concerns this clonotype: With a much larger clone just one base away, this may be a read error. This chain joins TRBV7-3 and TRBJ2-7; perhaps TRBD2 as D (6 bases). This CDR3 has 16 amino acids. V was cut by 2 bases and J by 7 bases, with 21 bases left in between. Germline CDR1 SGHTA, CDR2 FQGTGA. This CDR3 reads CASSLDTRLGYNEQYF. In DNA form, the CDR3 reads TGTGCCAGCAGCTTAGATACTAGACTAGGATACAATGAGCAGTACTTC.

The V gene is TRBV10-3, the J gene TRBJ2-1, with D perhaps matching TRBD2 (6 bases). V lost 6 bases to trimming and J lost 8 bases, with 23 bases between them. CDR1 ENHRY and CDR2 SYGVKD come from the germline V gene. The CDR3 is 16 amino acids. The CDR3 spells CAISAASGLTFDEQFF. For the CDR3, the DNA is TGTGCCATCAGCGCAGCCAGCGGGCTAACCTTTGATGAGCAGTTCTTC.

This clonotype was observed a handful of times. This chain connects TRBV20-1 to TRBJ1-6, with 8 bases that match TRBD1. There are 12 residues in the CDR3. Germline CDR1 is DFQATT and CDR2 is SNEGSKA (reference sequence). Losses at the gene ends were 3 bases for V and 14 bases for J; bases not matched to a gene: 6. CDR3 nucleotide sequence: TGCAGTGCTAGCACGGACAGGGCCACCCTCCACTTT. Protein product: CSASTDRATLHF.

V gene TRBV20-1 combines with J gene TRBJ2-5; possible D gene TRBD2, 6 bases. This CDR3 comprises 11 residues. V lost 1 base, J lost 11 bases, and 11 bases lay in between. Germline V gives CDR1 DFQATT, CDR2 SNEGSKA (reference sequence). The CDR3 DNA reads TGCAGTGCTAGAGTCGGTGGGGGGCAGTACTTC. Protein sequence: CSARVGGGQYF.

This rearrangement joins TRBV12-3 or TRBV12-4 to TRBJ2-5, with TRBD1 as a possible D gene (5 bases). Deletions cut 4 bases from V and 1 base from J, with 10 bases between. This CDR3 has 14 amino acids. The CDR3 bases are TGTGCCAGCAGTTCAGCAGGGTCCCAAGAGACCCAGTACTTC. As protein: CASSSAGSQETQYF.